The 26 T cell receptor beta chains in this list originate from one sample, sequenced in a study of immune evolution from preneoplasia to lung adenocarcinoma. Here immunoSEQ multiplex PCR was the method, and the copy in TCRdb shows in-frame clones only, minus some. The sample lists roughly 40,000 clones, more than 60% occurring once. Sequencing was done on a sample of FFPE invasive lung adenocarcinoma tissue. All receptors derive from a person aged 55 to 69 with lung adenocarcinoma.

The chain recombines TRBV11-3 with TRBJ2-5, with TRBD2 matching 8 bases. With 7 bases clipped from V and 3 bases from J, the junction kept 13 bases outside the gene matches. CDR1 is SGHNT and CDR2 is YENEEA in the germline V gene. The CDR3 is 16 amino acids. The CDR3 spells CASTLGRVSIKETQYF. Here the CDR3 DNA reads TGTGCCAGCACCCTCGGGAGGGTTTCCATCAAAGAGACCCAGTACTTC. Combining the CDR3 with reference TRBV11-3 and TRBJ2-5 gives the whole variable domain EAGVVQSPRYKIIEKKQPVAFWCNPISGHNTLYWYLQNLGQGPELLIRYENEEAVDDSQLPKDRFSAERLKGVDSTLKIQPAELGDSAVYLCASTLGRVSIKETQYFGPGTRLLVL.

This chain connects TRBV7-2 to TRBJ1-5, with 7 bases aligning to TRBD1. This CDR3 comprises 15 residues. V shed 5 bases, J shed 3 bases, and the junction held 7 bases outside the gene matches. Per germline, CDR1 SGHTA and CDR2 FQGNSA. The DNA for the CDR3 is TGTGCCAGCAGCACCGGACAGGCCATCAATCAGCCCCAGCATTTT. Residues: CASSTGQAINQPQHF.

The rearrangement uses TRBV25-1 and TRBJ1-1; D ambiguous. The length of the CDR3 is 13 residues. The ends were cut back, 0 bases at V and 3 bases at J, with 5 bases in the middle. CDR1 MGHDK and CDR2 SYGVNS come from the germline V gene. Here the CDR3 reads CASSEYWDTEAFF. The CDR3 DNA sequence: TGTGCCAGCAGTGAATATTGGGACACTGAAGCTTTCTTT.

The rearrangement uses TRBV28 and TRBJ1-2; D not certain. The CDR3 is 15 residues long. CDR1 is MDHEN and CDR2 is SYDVKM in the germline V gene. Trimming stripped 4 bases from V and 1 base from J, with 13 bases between. CDR3 sequence (DNA): TGTGCCAGCAGTTCCCACGGGGTCGGTAACTATGGCTACACCTTC. Translation: CASSSHGVGNYGYTF.

The chain is built from TRBV4-1 and TRBJ2-3; a weak D match, TRBD1 (6 bases). This CDR3 region has 16 residues. V lost 4 bases, J lost 2 bases, and 16 bases lay in between. The germline CDR1 and CDR2 sequences are MGHRA and YSYEKL. The CDR3 region is CASSPLTGTNTDTQYF. The CDR3 DNA sequence: TGCGCCAGCAGCCCTTTGACCGGGACAAACACAGATACGCAGTATTTT.

The V gene is TRBV6-5, the J gene TRBJ1-1; D possibly corresponds to TRBD1 (5 bases). Trimming took 4 bases from V and 0 from J, leaving 12 bases between them. Germline assignment: CDR1 MNHEY and CDR2 SVGAGI. The CDR3 runs to 15 residues. The CDR3 DNA sequence: TGTGCCAGCAGTTCTGGAAAGGGGCTGAACACTGAAGCTTTCTTT. It encodes CASSSGKGLNTEAFF.

The chain recombines TRBV9 with TRBJ2-2, with TRBD2 matching over 9 bases. CDR3 size: 17 residues. The V and J ends lost 4 bases and 0 bases, in that order; junction bases with no gene match: 7. Germline loops: CDR1 SGDLS, CDR2 YYNGEE. CDR3 bases: TGTGCCAGCAGCCGGCTCAGCGGGAGGACGAACACCGGGGAGCTGTTTTTT. As protein: CASSRLSGRTNTGELFF. Variable domain in full (rest from reference TRBV9 and TRBJ2-2): DSGVTQTPKHLITATGQRVTLRCSPRSGDLSVYWYQQSLDQGLQFLIQYYNGEERAKGNILERFSAQQFPDLHSELNLSSLELGDSALYFCASSRLSGRTNTGELFFGEGSRLTVL.

The chain employs TRBV7-8 and TRBJ2-1; maybe TRBD2 (6 bases). The CDR3 covers 15 residues. Germline lookup yields CDR1 SGHVS and CDR2 FQNEAQ. The V end was cut by 3 bases, the J end by 6 bases, with 15 bases between. The CDR3 DNA reads as TGTGCCAGCAGCTTTGGAACGGGAGCATTCAATGAGCAGTTCTTC. Translated, it gives CASSFGTGAFNEQFF.

The sample holds a few counts of this clone. The J gene is TRBJ1-5, the V gene TRBV5-4, with D unresolved. The CDR3 has 15 residues. Germline loops: CDR1 SGHNT, CDR2 YYREEE (reference sequence). V was clipped by 4 bases and J by 5 bases, with 16 bases between them. CDR3 coding DNA: TGTGCCAGCAGCCGGACCGCCGGCATGGATCAGCCCCAGCATTTT. Translating it yields CASSRTAGMDQPQHF.

The gene calls are TRBV29-1 and TRBJ1-1; no firm D call. V lost 3 bases to trimming and J lost 0 bases, with 8 bases between them. The CDR3 length is 13 residues. Germline V gene sequence: CDR1 SQVTM, CDR2 ANQGSEA. CDR3 nucleotides: TGCAGCGTTGAGCGTGGGATGAACACTGAAGCTTTCTTT. Amino acid sequence: CSVERGMNTEAFF.

This chain connects TRBV4-2 to TRBJ2-5; 9 positions match TRBD2. This CDR3 has 18 residues. Per germline, CDR1 LGHNA and CDR2 YNFKEQ. J was trimmed by 2 bases and V by 0 bases; bases with no gene match: 10. The DNA for the CDR3 is TGTGCCAGCAGCCAAGATCTTATGGCGGGAGGGCGACAAGAGACCCAGTACTTC. Translating it yields CASSQDLMAGGRQETQYF.

The sample holds one count of this clone. V is TRBV29-1 and J is TRBJ1-3, with TRBD1 matching over 7 bases. Trimming removed 7 bases from V and 0 bases from J; junction bases left unmatched: 6. Looked up from germline, CDR1 is SQVTM and CDR2 is ANQGSEA. The CDR3 is made up of 14 amino acids. The CDR3 spells CSAGQDFSGNTIYF. Here the CDR3 DNA reads TGCAGCGCCGGACAGGACTTCTCTGGAAACACCATATATTTT.

The chain joins TRBV27 to TRBJ1-3, with a weak D call TRBD1 (6 bases). Germline loops: CDR1 MNHEY, CDR2 SMNVEV (reference sequence). The CDR3 consists of 15 residues. V lost 6 bases and J 4 bases, leaving 16 bases between the germline ends. The CDR3 DNA reads TGTGCCAGCAGCCGTACACGGGGGCAAGGAAACACCATATATTTT. This translates into CASSRTRGQGNTIYF.

This clone has just one count. The chain is built from TRBV5-1 and TRBJ1-2; D gene unclear. Germline lookup yields CDR1 SGHRS and CDR2 YFSETQ. The CDR3 totals 13 residues. V lost 4 bases to trimming and J lost 0 bases, with 7 bases between them. CDR3 sequence: CASSMTTNYGYTF. The CDR3 DNA reads as TGCGCCAGCAGCATGACAACTAACTATGGCTACACCTTC. The full variable domain, completed using reference TRBV5-1 and TRBJ1-2, is KAGVTQTPRYLIKTRGQQVTLSCSPISGHRSVSWYQQTPGQGLQFLFEYFSETQRNKGNFPGRFSGRQFSNSRSEMNVSTLELGDSALYLCASSMTTNYGYTFGSGTRLTVV.

This clone was observed a single time. The chain carries TRBV9 and TRBJ2-7, with no clear D. The CDR3 is made up of 15 amino acids. CDR1 is SGDLS, CDR2 YYNGEE, per germline. The V and J ends lost 1 base and 0 bases respectively, with 11 bases between them. As DNA, the CDR3 is TGTGCCAGCAGCGTAAGTGGGTTTAGCTCCTACGAGCAGTACTTC. It is translated as CASSVSGFSSYEQYF.

This clone was counted once. The CDR3 is CASSLKGWGGDEAFF. The CDR3 DNA follows: TGTGCCAGCAGCTTAAAAGGCTGGGGGGGGGATGAAGCTTTCTTT. The J gene is TRBJ1-1, the V gene TRBV7-2, with D possibly TRBD1 on 5 matching bases. Trimming took off 2 bases at V and 7 bases at J, with 17 bases between the two ends. The CDR3 extends over 15 amino acids. The germline V gene has CDR1 SGHTA and CDR2 FQGNSA.

This chain joins TRBV7-2 and TRBJ2-6; unclear D gene. Germline assignment: CDR1 SGHTA and CDR2 FQGNSA. The ends were cut back, 5 bases at V and 4 bases at J, with 6 bases in the middle. This CDR3 has 13 amino acids. In nucleotides, the CDR3 is TGTGCCAGCAGCCCCAAGGGGGCCAACGTCCTGACTTTC. This translates into CASSPKGANVLTF.

Comment on this clone: The identical CDR3 is also encoded by other nucleotide sequences in the sample. The gene calls are TRBV6-5 and TRBJ1-1; 7 bases line up with TRBD1. J lost 5 bases, V lost 1 base, and 4 bases had no gene match. The CDR3 is 14 residues long. Germline values: CDR1 MNHEY, CDR2 SVGAGI. The CDR3 bases are TGTGCCAGCAGTTACTACAGGGGAAGGACTGAAGCTTTCTTT. This gives the protein CASSYYRGRTEAFF.

This clone appeared once. The gene calls are TRBV11-2 and TRBJ2-2; maybe TRBD1 (6 bases). The germline gives CDR1 SGHAT, CDR2 FQNNGV. V was trimmed by 1 base and J by 6 bases, leaving 15 bases between them. This CDR3 is 16 amino acids long. The CDR3 is CASSLVVGQKAGELFF. The CDR3 nucleotides read TGTGCCAGCAGCTTAGTTGTTGGACAGAAGGCCGGGGAGCTGTTTTTT.

The genes are TRBV5-4 and TRBJ2-7; 11 bases map to TRBD1. J lost 3 bases, V lost 2 bases, and 10 bases had no gene match. Germline V gene data show CDR1 as SGHNT and CDR2 as YYREEE (reference sequence). The length of the CDR3 is 17 residues. DNA for the CDR3: TGTGCCAGCAGCTTCTACCCAAGGACAGGGGGCGGCTACGAGCAGTACTTC. It specifies CASSFYPRTGGGYEQYF.

The chain combines TRBV5-6 with TRBJ2-2; TRBD2 matches 7 bases. CDR1 is SGHDT, CDR2 YYEEEE, per germline. CDR3 length: 16 amino acids. Trimming took 5 bases from V and 4 from J; bases not matched to a gene: 11. CDR3 protein: CASSLFSGTTTGELFF. The CDR3 coding sequence is TGTGCCAGCAGTTTATTTTCCGGGACTACCACCGGGGAGCTGTTTTTT.

The rearrangement joins TRBV27 to TRBJ2-2; 8 bases map to TRBD2. Germline CDR1 and CDR2: MNHEY and SMNVEV (reference sequence). The junction had 1 base not matched to a gene; V was cut back by 6 bases and J by 1 base. The CDR3 is 14 residues long. The CDR3 is CASRSGRNTGELFF. The CDR3 DNA sequence: TGTGCCAGCAGAAGCGGGAGGAACACCGGGGAGCTGTTTTTT.

The chain couples TRBV7-3 to TRBJ2-7; perhaps TRBD2 as D (5 bases). Trimming cost V 2 bases and J 2 bases, with 28 bases left between them. CDR1 is SGHTA and CDR2 is FQGTGA in the germline V gene. The CDR3 is 20 residues long. For the CDR3, the DNA is TGTGCCAGCAGCTTAGCGAGAGGGCCATTAGCCTTGAGAGGAACCTACGAGCAGTACTTC. This sequence encodes CASSLARGPLALRGTYEQYF.

The J gene is TRBJ2-3, the V gene TRBV11-3; 11 bases agree with TRBD1. Germline CDR1 reads SGHNT; CDR2 reads YENEEA. V lost 4 bases to trimming and J lost 5 bases; unmatched junction nucleotides: 11. The CDR3 has 17 amino acids. The CDR3 is CASSSPRDRGKEDTQYF. The CDR3 DNA is TGTGCCAGCAGCTCACCCCGGGACAGGGGGAAGGAAGATACGCAGTATTTT.

V is TRBV28 and J is TRBJ2-7; TRBD2 aligns across 9 bases. J lost 5 bases, V lost 5 bases, and 13 bases had no gene match. Germline V lookup: CDR1 MDHEN, CDR2 SYDVKM. The length of the CDR3 is 16 residues. CDR3: CASSPFRRGGRHEQYF. The CDR3, as DNA: TGTGCCAGCAGTCCCTTTCGGCGGGGGGGCCGCCACGAGCAGTACTTC.

This clone was found once. The rearrangement links TRBV12-5 to TRBJ2-3; 8 bases agree with TRBD2. J was trimmed by 5 bases and V by 3 bases; bases with no gene match: 7. Germline loops: CDR1 LGHNT, CDR2 FRNRAP. The CDR3 runs 15 residues. CDR3 DNA sequence: TGTGCTAGTGGTTTAACGGGAGGGCCGGGAGATACGCAGTATTTT. Its translation: CASGLTGGPGDTQYF.